Each of the 16 T cell receptor beta chains below was sequenced from the same sample in a study of post-analysis software for immune sequencing data. These receptors have no known antigen. Presence of unique molecular identifiers characterized the TCR beta cDNA libraries. TCRdb reprocessed the PCR reads via MiXCR and lists one record per CDR3 protein. The sample carries around 190,000 distinct CDR3 sequences, roughly 28% recorded once. General study results and limits: Included in a set of a few TRBV segments more frequent in patients than controls were TRBV5-6, TRBV5-1 and TRBV20-1.

Sequenced sample: blood. Every receptor here comes from a girl aged 2-17 years with multiple sclerosis.

In its sample, this clonotype was seen a few times. V usage is TRBV6-5 and J usage is TRBJ1-2; D ambiguous. V shed 3 bases and J shed 4 bases, with 12 bases lying between them. This CDR3 has 14 residues. CDR1 and CDR2 from the germline V gene are MNHEY and SVGAGI. CDR3 sequence (DNA): TGTGCCAGCAGTTATGCTGAGAGGGCCTATGGCTACACCTTC. Translated: CASSYAERAYGYTF.

This clonotype was seen repeatedly, ten times or more. The chain joins TRBV20-1 to TRBJ2-7, with 7 bases matching TRBD2. The V and J ends lost 1 base and 4 bases, in that order; junction bases with no gene match: 7. The CDR3 is made up of 14 amino acids. The germline V gene has CDR1 DFQATT and CDR2 SNEGSKA (reference sequence). The CDR3 is CSARGTGGRYEQYF. CDR3 coding DNA: TGCAGTGCTAGAGGGACGGGGGGAAGGTACGAGCAGTACTTC.

At least ten counts were recorded for this clonotype. The CDR3 nucleotides read TGCAGTGCTAGAGTGTTAGGGGGGGCAGAAGGGGAGACCCAGTACTTC. It translates to CSARVLGGAEGETQYF. The gene calls are TRBV20-1 and TRBJ2-5; TRBD2 might be the D (7 bases). The CDR3 has 16 residues. Trimming stripped 1 base from V and 5 bases from J, with 20 bases between. Germline loops: CDR1 DFQATT, CDR2 SNEGSKA (reference sequence).

The chain links TRBV11-2 to TRBJ2-5; D might be TRBD2 (7 bases). Trimming removed 3 bases at V and 4 bases at J, with 18 bases between. The CDR3 is made up of 16 amino acids. The germline V gene has CDR1 SGHAT and CDR2 FQNNGV. The CDR3 DNA is TGTGCCAGCAGCTTTCGCGGGGGCCGGTTAGTAGAGACCCAGTACTTC. It specifies CASSFRGGRLVETQYF.

This clonotype occurred a few times. This chain joins TRBV5-1 and TRBJ1-6; D is undetermined. The germline V gene has CDR1 SGHRS and CDR2 YFSETQ. CDR3 length: 14 residues. V lost 3 bases and J lost 8, with 12 bases in between. The CDR3 here is CASSYRIVDSPLHF. CDR3 nucleotides: TGCGCCAGCAGCTACCGGATCGTCGATTCACCCCTCCACTTT.

This CDR3 reads CASSPQGMFEQYF. Written as DNA, the CDR3 is TGTGCCAGCAGCCCCCAAGGCATGTTTGAGCAGTACTTC. V gene TRBV9 combines with J gene TRBJ2-5, with D hard to call. There are 13 residues in the CDR3. Germline V gene data show CDR1 as SGDLS and CDR2 as YYNGEE. The V and J ends lost 4 bases and 11 bases respectively, with 18 bases between them.

The table lists this clonotype with a few counts. This rearrangement joins TRBV6-1 to TRBJ2-3; a possible D gene is TRBD1 (5 bases). V dropped 4 bases and J dropped 0 bases, with 8 bases sitting between them. Germline values: CDR1 MNHNS, CDR2 SASEGT. The CDR3 has 14 amino acids. CDR3 region: CASSVTASTDTQYF. CDR3 nucleotides: TGTGCCAGCAGTGTGACAGCTAGCACAGATACGCAGTATTTT.

CDR3: CASSSAGGPRDTQYF. CDR3 sequence (DNA): TGTGCCAGCAGTTCTGCGGGGGGGCCTAGAGATACGCAGTATTTT. V is TRBV12-3 or TRBV12-4 and J is TRBJ2-3, with TRBD2 matching over 9 bases. CDR3 length: 15 residues. The ends lost 4 bases at V and 5 bases at J; junction bases unmatched: 7.

There are many counts of this clonotype. The chain employs TRBV7-2 and TRBJ2-3; D is uncertain. Germline CDR1 SGHTA, CDR2 FQGNSA. Trimming shortened V by 0 bases and J by 1 base, and 5 bases separated the two germline ends. This CDR3 comprises 14 residues. In DNA form, the CDR3 reads TGTGCCAGCAGCTTAGCTGGTCGCACAGATACGCAGTATTTT. Protein product: CASSLAGRTDTQYF.

With regard to this clonotype: With a much larger clone just one base away, this may be a read error. The chain is built from TRBV29-1 and TRBJ2-1; D is perhaps TRBD2 (8 bases). The end of the DNA aligns better with TRBJ2-7, so the J call may be wrong. The V gene's germline CDR1 is SQVTM and CDR2 ANQGSEA. The CDR3 contains 15 residues. The CDR3 here is CSVPGGDSDYNEQYF. The CDR3 bases are TGCAGCGTGCCGGGGGGGGACAGCGACTACAATGAGCAGTACTTC.

In its sample, this clonotype was seen a few times. The genes are TRBV7-9 and TRBJ2-7; 16 bases align to TRBD2. CDR3 length: 17 residues. V lost 4 bases, J lost 0 bases, and 3 bases stayed unmatched. Per germline, CDR1 SEHNR and CDR2 FQNEAQ (reference sequence). The CDR3 nucleotides read TGTGCCAGCAGCTGCGGGACTAGCGGGAGGGCCTCCTACGAGCAGTACTTC. Translated: CASSCGTSGRASYEQYF.

The chain carries TRBV20-1 and TRBJ2-5, with 12 bases fitting TRBD2. CDR1 is DFQATT and CDR2 is SNEGSKA in the germline V gene (reference sequence). This CDR3 is built from 15 residues. Losses at the gene ends were 5 bases for V and 11 bases for J; bases not matched to a gene: 15. CDR3 in amino acids: CSAVSSGGAQNEQYF. The CDR3 DNA reads as TGCAGTGCTGTTTCTAGCGGGGGGGCGCAGAATGAGCAGTACTTC.

About this clonotype: At one end the junction does not follow the germline gene, possibly because of a read error. The rearrangement links TRBV10-3 to TRBJ2-3; 9 bases fit TRBD2. CDR3 length equals 14 residues. CDR1 and CDR2 (germline): ENHRY, SYGVKD. CDR3 residues: CAVSGTSSTDTQYF. The CDR3 nucleotides are TGTGCCGTCAGTGGGACTAGCTCCACAGATACGCAGTATTTT.

There are a few counts of this clonotype. The chain couples TRBV7-9 to TRBJ2-1; tentatively, D is TRBD1 (6 bases). Germline V CDR1 and CDR2: SEHNR, FQNEAQ (reference sequence). The CDR3 has 16 amino acids. The ends were cut back, 5 bases at V and 5 bases at J, with 19 bases in the middle. The CDR3 is CASSTGPSQGNNEQFF. CDR3 coding DNA: TGTGCCAGCAGCACAGGTCCCTCCCAGGGGAACAATGAGCAGTTCTTC.

Ten or more counts support this clonotype. The chain has TRBV15 and TRBJ2-3; D unclear. CDR3 length equals 14 residues. Germline loops: CDR1 LNHNV, CDR2 YYDKDF (reference sequence). The V end lost 4 bases, the J end lost 1 base, and 9 bases lay between the germline ends. The CDR3 bases are TGTGCCACCAGCACAGAAAGCGGCACAGATACGCAGTATTTT. Its translation: CATSTESGTDTQYF.

The chain uses TRBV4-1 and TRBJ1-5; D remains ambiguous. Germline V gives CDR1 MGHRA, CDR2 YSYEKL. The CDR3 covers 18 residues. The germline V and J ends were trimmed by 0 bases and 4 bases, with 19 bases remaining between them. DNA for the CDR3: TGCGCCAGCAGCCAAGACTTCCCCGGGTACATCAAAAATCAGCCCCAGCATTTT. This encodes CASSQDFPGYIKNQPQHF.